This T cell receptor (beta chain) was observed in a study of T cell clonotyping in hematopoietic cell transplantation. TCRdb's table, derived via immunoSEQ multiplex PCR, lists solely in-frame clones and lacks some. Of approximately 30,000 clones in the sample, approximately 96% were seen once. On this clone itself: The target antigen is unknown.

Study results and limitations: Graft donor and pretransplant recipient Inverse Simpson Index values predicted broader posttransplant TCR diversity. Pathologically expanded recipient clonotypes increased progressively from day 30 to day 180 as diversity fell. Cells were unsorted, so CD4 and CD8 contributions were not separated.

The length of the CDR3 is 18 residues. Germline V CDR1 and CDR2: LGHNA, YSLEER. Between the trimmed V and J ends, which lost 0 bases and 0 bases, there was a span of 15 bases. The chain employs TRBV4-3 and TRBJ1-5; no reliable D call. The specimen was peripheral blood mononuclear cells. The TCR sequence derives from a middle-aged man in good health. Some clones in this sample may be carry-over from other donors' samples. CDR3 loop: CASSQETAASSSNQPQHF. DNA of the CDR3: TGCGCCAGCAGCCAAGAAACGGCAGCCAGTTCTAGCAATCAGCCCCAGCATTTT.